Each of the 21 T cell receptor beta chains below was sequenced from the same sample in a study of blood T cell repertoires in COVID-19. The assay was immunoSEQ multiplex PCR, and TCRdb's table has in-frame clones only and misses some. The sample gives about 210,000 clones, about 86% of which show up once; 6.2% is in the top ten. The sample taken for sequencing was peripheral blood. These receptors all come from a man aged 55 to 70 who had recovered from COVID-19.

The chain uses TRBV3-1 (or the pseudogene TRBV3-2) and TRBJ2-5; D unresolved. The V and J ends lost 4 bases and 2 bases respectively, with 11 bases between them. Germline V gene sequence: CDR1 LGHDT, CDR2 YNNKEL (reference sequence). The CDR3 has 14 amino acids. CDR3 nucleotides: TGTGCCAGCAGCCTCCCCGGTCGACAAGAGACCCAGTACTTC. Encoded protein: CASSLPGRQETQYF.

V usage is TRBV7-2 and J usage is TRBJ2-1; 11 bases are a match to TRBD1. The germline V gene has CDR1 SGHTA and CDR2 FQGNSA. V gave up 4 bases and J gave up 8 bases; unmatched junction bases: 7. This CDR3 comprises 15 residues. The CDR3 region is CASSSQGQGGDEQFF. Written as DNA, the CDR3 is TGTGCCAGCAGCTCCCAGGGACAGGGGGGGGATGAGCAGTTCTTC.

The chain recombines TRBV5-4 with TRBJ2-1, with 10 bases that match TRBD2. Looked up from germline, CDR1 is SGHNT and CDR2 is YYREEE (reference sequence). J was trimmed by 3 bases and V by 4 bases; bases with no gene match: 7. The CDR3 consists of 16 residues. The DNA of the CDR3 is TGTGCCAGCAGCCCGGGAGGACTAGCGGTCTACAATGAGCAGTTCTTC. Protein sequence: CASSPGGLAVYNEQFF.

The genes are TRBV3-1 (or the pseudogene TRBV3-2) and TRBJ1-2; 7 bases are shared with TRBD1. There are 15 residues in the CDR3. Trimming cost V 6 bases and J 3 bases; bases outside gene matches: 10. From germline, CDR1 is LGHDT and CDR2 YNNKEL (reference sequence). The DNA for the CDR3 is TGTGCCAGCAGTCGGACAGGCGTCATGCACTATGGCTACACCTTC. It codes for CASSRTGVMHYGYTF.

This clone appeared a single time. This chain uses TRBV9 with TRBJ2-2, with TRBD1 matching 7 bases. This CDR3 has 17 amino acids. Trimming took 4 bases from V and 2 from J; bases not matched to a gene: 11. Germline CDR1 reads SGDLS; CDR2 reads YYNGEE. The DNA of the CDR3 is TGTGCCAGCAGCCCCCAATCGACAGGGATAAACACCGGGGAGCTGTTTTTT. Protein sequence: CASSPQSTGINTGELFF.

This chain links TRBV6-5 with TRBJ2-7; tentative D call: TRBD1 (6 bases). Germline-derived CDR1 and CDR2 are MNHEY and SVGAGI. The length of the CDR3 is 13 residues. V was clipped by 7 bases and J by 3 bases, with 13 bases between them. The CDR3 is CASTERGHYEQYF. Written as DNA, the CDR3 is TGTGCCAGCACGGAGAGGGGACACTACGAGCAGTACTTC.

Here the CDR3 DNA reads TGTGCCAGTAACCGGGGCTCTGGGGCCAACGTCCTGACTTTC. Translation: CASNRGSGANVLTF. This sequence joins TRBV28 and TRBJ2-6, with a weak D call TRBD2 (5 bases). Germline values: CDR1 MDHEN, CDR2 SYDVKM. The CDR3 contains 14 residues. Trimming removed 9 bases from V and 0 bases from J, with 9 bases in between.

This clone was counted only a few times. The chain couples TRBV6-1 to TRBJ1-3; D perhaps matches TRBD1 (5 bases). The germline V and J ends were trimmed by 1 base and 2 bases, with 15 bases remaining between them. The CDR3 has 17 residues. Germline V gene lookup returns CDR1 MNHNS and CDR2 SASEGT. CDR3 in DNA: TGTGCCAGCAGTGAAGGGCAGGGTGGGTTAGCTGGAAACACCATATATTTT. This sequence encodes CASSEGQGGLAGNTIYF.

In its sample, this clone was seen a few times. The genes are TRBV4-2 and TRBJ1-4; D is ambiguous. Trimming pared 0 bases from V and 5 bases from J, leaving 10 bases between. The CDR3 is made up of 15 amino acids. The germline V gene has CDR1 LGHNA and CDR2 YNFKEQ. The CDR3 coding sequence is TGTGCCAGCAGCCAAGATCCACGGGGAAATGAAAAACTGTTTTTT. Protein: CASSQDPRGNEKLFF.

The genes are TRBV4-2 and TRBJ1-2; D call uncertain. The V end lost 0 bases, the J end lost 1 base, and 15 bases lay between the germline ends. The CDR3 spans 17 residues. CDR1 LGHNA and CDR2 YNFKEQ come from the germline V gene. CDR3 nucleotide sequence: TGTGCCAGCAGCCAAGAGGGCTGGGGTGGAGGTAACTATGGCTACACCTTC. Its protein is CASSQEGWGGGNYGYTF.

J is TRBJ1-2 and V is TRBV9; possibly TRBD1 for D (6 bases). Per germline, CDR1 SGDLS and CDR2 YYNGEE. CDR3 length: 13 amino acids. V was trimmed by 4 bases and J by 3 bases, leaving 10 bases between them. The CDR3 region is CASSSRQDYGYTF. The DNA of the CDR3 is TGTGCCAGCAGCTCCCGACAGGACTATGGCTACACCTTC. The full variable domain, with the rest looked up from reference TRBV9 and TRBJ1-2, is DSGVTQTPKHLITATGQRVTLRCSPRSGDLSVYWYQQSLDQGLQFLIQYYNGEERAKGNILERFSAQQFPDLHSELNLSSLELGDSALYFCASSSRQDYGYTFGSGTRLTVV.

The genes are TRBV3-1 (or the pseudogene TRBV3-2) and TRBJ2-5, with 8 bases aligning to TRBD1. This CDR3 spans 15 amino acids. From germline, CDR1 is LGHDT and CDR2 YNNKEL (reference sequence). The V and J ends lost 5 bases and 5 bases, in that order; junction bases with no gene match: 10. The CDR3 nucleotides are TGTGCCAGCAGCACAGGGGGTACTATCGGCGAGACCCAGTACTTC. It specifies CASSTGGTIGETQYF.

Here the CDR3 reads CASSNRNFRRRIQYF. CDR3 DNA sequence: TGTGCCAGCAGCAACCGAAACTTCAGGCGCCGGATTCAGTACTTC. This rearrangement joins TRBV13 to TRBJ2-4; D call uncertain. The germline CDR1 and CDR2 sequences are PRHDT and FYEKMQ (reference sequence). The CDR3 consists of 15 residues. Trimming pared 5 bases from V and 10 bases from J, leaving 21 bases between.

J is TRBJ2-7 and V is TRBV5-4, with 9 positions matching TRBD2. V shed 1 base, J shed 0 bases, and the junction held 11 bases outside the gene matches. This CDR3 has 18 amino acids. In germline, CDR1 is SGHNT, CDR2 YYREEE (reference sequence). The CDR3 sequence: CASSLSSGGRVSSYEQYF. The DNA for the CDR3 is TGTGCCAGCAGCTTGAGCAGCGGGGGGCGGGTGAGCTCCTACGAGCAGTACTTC.

The chain combines TRBV28 with TRBJ1-5; no clear D gene. The CDR3 consists of 14 residues. Looked up from germline, CDR1 is MDHEN and CDR2 is SYDVKM. Deletions cut 2 bases from V and 5 bases from J, with 10 bases between. The CDR3 reads CASSLRAGDQPQHF. The CDR3 DNA is TGTGCCAGCAGTTTACGGGCGGGCGATCAGCCCCAGCATTTT.

V is TRBV19 and J is TRBJ1-1; tentatively, D is TRBD1 (5 bases). The CDR3 contains 16 residues. With 5 bases removed from V and 4 bases from J, the gap between germline ends came to 20 bases. Germline loops: CDR1 LNHDA, CDR2 SQIVND (reference sequence). The CDR3 sequence is CASSSWGGVSGTEAFF. The DNA for the CDR3 is TGTGCCAGTAGTTCCTGGGGAGGGGTGAGCGGCACTGAAGCTTTCTTT.

This chain uses TRBV5-1 with TRBJ2-7, with 11 bases fitting TRBD1. V lost 3 bases, J lost 9 bases, and 11 bases stayed unmatched. Germline-derived CDR1 and CDR2 are SGHRS and YFSETQ. The CDR3 sequence is 15 residues long. CDR3 sequence (DNA): TGCGCCAGCAGCTCCGGGGGACAGGGGGAGTTAGGGCAGTACTTC. It specifies CASSSGGQGELGQYF.

The chain links TRBV18 to TRBJ2-3; 14 bases agree with TRBD2. The germline V gene has CDR1 KGHSH and CDR2 LQKENI. V shed 6 bases and J 1 base; nucleotides not matched to a gene: 9. The length of the CDR3 is 18 residues. In DNA, the CDR3 is TGTGCCAGCTCCATCAAGGGACTAGCGGGAGCAGGCACAGATACGCAGTATTTT. Translated: CASSIKGLAGAGTDTQYF.

The chain carries TRBV28 and TRBJ2-2; 11 bases agree with TRBD2. The germline V gene encodes CDR1 MDHEN and CDR2 SYDVKM. The CDR3 has 17 amino acids. The trim removed 4 bases at V and 1 base at J, leaving 5 bases unmatched. For the CDR3, the DNA is TGTGCCAGCAGTTCAGGGGGGACTAGCGGGAACACCGGGGAGCTGTTTTTT. Translation: CASSSGGTSGNTGELFF.

The V and J genes are TRBV7-6 and TRBJ1-1; D is ambiguous. CDR3 length equals 14 residues. CDR1 is SGHVS and CDR2 is FNYEAQ in the germline V gene. Trimming left V 1 base short and J 1 base short, with 7 bases between. The CDR3 protein is CASSLGQANTEAFF. DNA of the CDR3: TGTGCCAGCAGCTTAGGGCAGGCGAACACTGAAGCTTTCTTT.

The CDR3 spells CASSRGGQGAVREQYF. CDR3 in DNA: TGTGCCAGCAGCCGCGGGGGTCAGGGGGCCGTAAGGGAGCAGTACTTC. The rearrangement joins TRBV5-5 to TRBJ2-7, with D tentatively TRBD1 (8 bases). The CDR3 length is 16 residues. In germline, CDR1 is SGHKS, CDR2 YYEKEE (reference sequence). Trimming removed 4 bases at V and 7 bases at J, with 24 bases between.